The 15 T cell receptor beta chains below come from one sample, sequenced in a study of CD8 T cells in ankylosing spondylitis. No antigens are known for them. General study findings and limits: Roughly eight highly homologous variants made up a TCR beta motif that seemed to typify ankylosing spondylitis blood.

MiXCR, applied by TCRdb to the 5' RACE reads, yields one record per CDR3 protein. The sample lists around 450,000 distinct CDR3 sequences; roughly 26% were seen once. Sequenced sample: blood, either unsorted or a sorted T cell fraction (not recorded which). These receptor sequences come from a male donor with ankylosing spondylitis.

This clonotype has a handful of counts. This chain connects TRBV27 to TRBJ1-1; 7 positions match TRBD1. The germline gives CDR1 MNHEY, CDR2 SMNVEV (reference sequence). The V segment lost 4 bases and the J segment 7 bases; nucleotides outside the gene matches: 9. CDR3 size: 14 residues. The CDR3 region has the DNA TGTGCCAGCAGTTACCTAGACAGGGCCGGTGAAGCTTTCTTT. The encoded protein is CASSYLDRAGEAFF.

This clonotype has more than one count but fewer than ten. V gene TRBV25-1 combines with J gene TRBJ2-1, with D possibly TRBD2 on 6 matching bases. Trimming stripped 4 bases from V and 9 bases from J, with 22 bases between. Germline loops: CDR1 MGHDK, CDR2 SYGVNS. The CDR3 extends over 16 amino acids. CDR3 sequence reads: CASSGGVYSGSGEQFF. DNA of the CDR3: TGTGCCAGCAGTGGGGGGGTTTACAGCGGCTCGGGTGAGCAGTTCTTC.

This clonotype was counted between two and nine times. CDR3 loop: CASTPRAGRNTEAFF. DNA for the CDR3: TGTGCCAGCACCCCTAGGGCCGGCAGGAACACTGAAGCTTTCTTT. V gene TRBV11-2 combines with J gene TRBJ1-1, with D hard to call. Germline V gives CDR1 SGHAT, CDR2 FQNNGV. The CDR3 runs to 15 residues. The V and J ends lost 7 bases and 1 base respectively, with 16 bases between them.

The chain carries TRBV20-1 and TRBJ1-5, with a weak D call TRBD1 (6 bases). The CDR3 contains 13 residues. Germline CDR1 and CDR2: DFQATT and SNEGSKA (reference sequence). V lost 5 bases to trimming and J lost 5 bases, with 13 bases between them. The CDR3 coding sequence is TGCAGTGCTTACCGGGACAACGATCAGCCCCAGCATTTT. It is translated as CSAYRDNDQPQHF.

This clonotype occurred a few times. The V gene is TRBV12-3 or TRBV12-4, the J gene TRBJ1-1, with 8 bases matching TRBD1. With V trimmed by 5 bases and J by 1 base, 6 bases remained unmatched. This CDR3 spans 15 amino acids. CDR3 loop: CASSPRTGTNTEAFF. DNA of the CDR3: TGTGCCAGCAGTCCGCGGACAGGGACGAACACTGAAGCTTTCTTT.

The sample holds a few counts of this clonotype. The V and J genes are TRBV3-1 and TRBJ2-1, with 7 bases identical to TRBD2. The length of the CDR3 is 13 residues. The ends lost 7 bases at V and 9 bases at J; junction bases unmatched: 9. Germline V gives CDR1 LGHDT, CDR2 YNNKEL (reference sequence). The CDR3 coding sequence is TGTGCCAGCACCGGGACTACTCTCAGTGAGCAGTTCTTC. This sequence encodes CASTGTTLSEQFF.

The chain carries TRBV7-8 and TRBJ2-3; TRBD1 matches 7 bases. Germline CDR1 SGHVS, CDR2 FQNEAQ. Trimming took 5 bases from V and 5 from J; bases not matched to a gene: 13. The CDR3 is 16 amino acids. The CDR3 reads CASSPRTGRTGDTQYF. The DNA of the CDR3 is TGTGCCAGCAGCCCGCGGACAGGACGGACGGGAGATACGCAGTATTTT.

V and J are TRBV12-3 or TRBV12-4 and TRBJ1-2; 7 bases fit TRBD1. This CDR3 spans 15 amino acids. Trimming took 4 bases from V and 1 from J; bases not matched to a gene: 6. For the CDR3, the DNA is TGTGCCAGCAGTTACCGAGGGACAGTTAACTATGGCTACACCTTC. Translating gives CASSYRGTVNYGYTF.

J is TRBJ1-2 and V is TRBV20-1, with D tentatively TRBD1 (5 bases). The germline V gene encodes CDR1 DFQATT and CDR2 SNEGSKA (reference sequence). The CDR3 loop spans 11 amino acids. V was shortened by 6 bases and J by 7 bases, with 12 bases between the two germline ends. The CDR3 loop reads CSATDGTGYTF. CDR3 DNA: TGCAGTGCCACCGACGGGACTGGCTACACCTTC.

This clonotype was detected a few times. The genes are TRBV7-8 and TRBJ1-4; tentative D call: TRBD1 (5 bases). V gave up 4 bases and J gave up 10 bases, with 13 bases separating them. CDR1 is SGHVS and CDR2 is FQNEAQ in the germline V gene. The CDR3 totals 13 residues. The CDR3 DNA sequence: TGTGCCAGCAGCTGGATACAGGCGGGAAAACTGTTTTTT. It translates to CASSWIQAGKLFF.

V usage is TRBV5-1 and J usage is TRBJ2-1; D is unresolved. Germline CDR1 reads SGHRS; CDR2 reads YFSETQ. With 7 bases removed from V and 2 bases from J, the gap between germline ends came to 16 bases. The CDR3 sequence is 15 residues long. The CDR3 coding sequence is TGCGCCAGCCCCCCGAAACCCGAGACCTACAATGAGCAGTTCTTC. Amino acids: CASPPKPETYNEQFF.

The chain employs TRBV7-9 and TRBJ1-4; D uncertain. From germline, CDR1 is SEHNR and CDR2 FQNEAQ (reference sequence). Trimming pared 4 bases from V and 6 bases from J, leaving 9 bases between. This CDR3 contains 13 residues. The CDR3: CASSSDTDEKLFF. CDR3 in DNA: TGTGCCAGCAGCTCGGATACAGATGAAAAACTGTTTTTT.

For this clonotype: Without the conserved terminal phenylalanine or tryptophan, this CDR3 likely stems from a read error. It is unclear where the CDR3 begins or ends on the DNA, so no DNA is shown, and the CDR3 is as TCRdb lists it. V is TRBV7-2 and J is TRBJ2-1; TRBD2 is the table's D call and was not checked against the DNA. The CDR3 contains 13 residues when both ends are counted. CDR1 and CDR2 from the germline V gene are SGHTA and FQGNSA. The CDR3 region is CASSLERLAALFL.

This clonotype was detected a few times. The chain couples TRBV5-1 to TRBJ2-1, with D unclear. CDR3 size: 12 residues. Germline V gene lookup returns CDR1 SGHRS and CDR2 YFSETQ. V was cut by 6 bases and J by 6 bases, with 10 bases left in between. CDR3: CASMELSNEQFF. The CDR3 DNA reads as TGCGCCAGCATGGAGTTATCCAATGAGCAGTTCTTC.

This clonotype has only a few counts. The rearrangement uses TRBV12-3 or TRBV12-4 and TRBJ2-2; tentative D call: TRBD2 (5 bases). The CDR3 has 16 residues. The V and J ends lost 6 bases and 2 bases respectively, with 16 bases between them. CDR3 region: CASRVLRVFNTGELFF. As DNA, the CDR3 is TGTGCCAGCAGAGTCCTGAGGGTTTTTAACACCGGGGAGCTGTTTTTT.